The TCR beta chain described here comes from a study of regulatory T cells in long-lasting Graves disease. TCR beta libraries were built with iRepertoire HTBI primers and Arm-PCR of CDR3 regions. MiXCR, applied by TCRdb to the multiplex PCR reads, yields one record per CDR3 protein. There are roughly 360,000 distinct CDR3 sequences in the sample; less than 30% occur only once, and around 30% lies in the top ten. Germline CDR1 and CDR2: MDHEN and SYDVKM. Trimming removed 6 bases at V and 6 bases at J, with 15 bases between. CDR3 length equals 13 residues. As for time point: persistent/refractory GD, antithyroid drugs over 5 years with positive TRAb. From PBMCs, RNA was extracted and then used to make the TCR library.

This rearrangement joins TRBV28 to TRBJ2-7, with D maybe TRBD2 (6 bases). The receptor comes from a woman between 40 and 55 years old with Graves disease. The source material was peripheral blood mononuclear cells (PBMCs), sampled when the disease was refractory, from a patient treated with antithyroid drugs. As DNA, the CDR3 is TGTGCCAGCAGCCGCAGCTCTAGCGCCGAGCAGTACTTC. This codes for CASSRSSSAEQYF. The full variable domain, with the rest looked up from reference TRBV28 and TRBJ2-7, is DVKVTQSSRYLVKRTGEKVFLECVQDMDHENMFWYRQDPGLGLRLIYFSYDVKMKEKGDIPEGYSVSREKKERFSLILESASTNQTSMYLCASSRSSSAEQYFGPGTRLTVT.